This TCR beta chain stems from a study of T cells in tuberculosis. The CDR3 totals 15 residues. Germline CDR1 and CDR2: MNHEY and SVGAGI. V lost 2 bases to trimming and J lost 4 bases, with 14 bases between them. Sequencing was performed with immunoSEQ multiplex PCR; in TCRdb, only in-frame clones are kept and a portion is missing. In the table there are about 33,000 clones, approximately 90% of which are singletons. Time point meaning: new active TB diagnosis, blood taken before or within 7 days of starting treatment. Confirmation came from sputum smear and/or culture positivity for M. tuberculosis. Here the sequenced sample was PBMCs, taken at tuberculosis diagnosis. V is TRBV6-5 and J is TRBJ1-2; tentative D call: TRBD1 (5 bases). This receptor was taken from an adult with tuberculosis. Some clones in this sample may be carry-over from other donors' samples. This CDR3 reads CASSYGGGGSYGYTF. DNA of the CDR3: TGTGCCAGCAGTTACGGGGGTGGGGGGAGCTATGGCTACACCTTC.